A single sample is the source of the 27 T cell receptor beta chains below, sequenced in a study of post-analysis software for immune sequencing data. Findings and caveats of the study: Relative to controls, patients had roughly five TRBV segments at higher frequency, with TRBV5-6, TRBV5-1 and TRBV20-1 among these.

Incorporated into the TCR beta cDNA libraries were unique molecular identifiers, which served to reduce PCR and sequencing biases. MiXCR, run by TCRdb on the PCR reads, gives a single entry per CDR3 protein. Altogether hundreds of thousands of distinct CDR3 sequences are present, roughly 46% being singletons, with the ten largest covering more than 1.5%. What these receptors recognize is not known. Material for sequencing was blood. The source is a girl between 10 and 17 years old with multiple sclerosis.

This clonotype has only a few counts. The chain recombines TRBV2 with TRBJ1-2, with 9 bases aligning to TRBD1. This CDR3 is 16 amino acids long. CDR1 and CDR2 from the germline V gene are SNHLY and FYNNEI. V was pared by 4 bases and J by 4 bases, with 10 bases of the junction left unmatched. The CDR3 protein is CASSADRGLLSYGYTF. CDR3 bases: TGTGCCAGCAGTGCGGACAGGGGACTACTTAGCTATGGCTACACCTTC.

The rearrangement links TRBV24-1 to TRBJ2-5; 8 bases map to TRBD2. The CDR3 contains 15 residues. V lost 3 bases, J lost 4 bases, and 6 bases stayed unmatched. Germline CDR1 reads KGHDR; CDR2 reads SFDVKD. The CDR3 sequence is CATSDPSGRVETQYF. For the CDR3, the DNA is TGTGCCACCAGTGATCCCTCCGGGAGGGTAGAGACCCAGTACTTC.

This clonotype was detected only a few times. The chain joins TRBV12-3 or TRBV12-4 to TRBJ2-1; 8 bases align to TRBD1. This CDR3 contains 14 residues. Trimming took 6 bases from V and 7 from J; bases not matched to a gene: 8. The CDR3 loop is CASRAGGLRNEQFF. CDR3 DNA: TGTGCCAGCAGAGCAGGGGGCCTGAGGAATGAGCAGTTCTTC.

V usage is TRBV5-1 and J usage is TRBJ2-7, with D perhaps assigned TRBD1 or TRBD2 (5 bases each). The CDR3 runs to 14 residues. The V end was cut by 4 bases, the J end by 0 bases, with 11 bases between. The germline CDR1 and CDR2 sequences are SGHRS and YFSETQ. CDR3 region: CASSIRDPSYEQYF. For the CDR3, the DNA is TGCGCCAGCAGCATCCGGGACCCCTCCTACGAGCAGTACTTC.

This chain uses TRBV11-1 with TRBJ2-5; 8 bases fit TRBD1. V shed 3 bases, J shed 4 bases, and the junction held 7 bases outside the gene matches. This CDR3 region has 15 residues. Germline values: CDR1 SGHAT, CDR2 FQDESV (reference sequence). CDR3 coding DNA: TGTGCCAGCAGCTTCATTGGACAGGGCTCAGAGACCCAGTACTTC. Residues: CASSFIGQGSETQYF.

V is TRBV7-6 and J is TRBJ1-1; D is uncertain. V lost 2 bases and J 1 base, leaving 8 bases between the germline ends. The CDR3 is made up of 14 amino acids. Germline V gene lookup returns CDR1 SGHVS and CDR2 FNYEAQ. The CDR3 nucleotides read TGTGCCAGCAGCTTACGAAGCGGGAACACTGAAGCTTTCTTT. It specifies CASSLRSGNTEAFF.

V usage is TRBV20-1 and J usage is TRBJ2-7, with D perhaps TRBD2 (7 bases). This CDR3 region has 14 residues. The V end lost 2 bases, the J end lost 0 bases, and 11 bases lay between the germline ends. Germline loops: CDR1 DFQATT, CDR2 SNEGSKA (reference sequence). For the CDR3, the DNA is TGCAGTGCTAGACACGGGGGGCACTCCTACGAGCAGTACTTC. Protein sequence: CSARHGGHSYEQYF.

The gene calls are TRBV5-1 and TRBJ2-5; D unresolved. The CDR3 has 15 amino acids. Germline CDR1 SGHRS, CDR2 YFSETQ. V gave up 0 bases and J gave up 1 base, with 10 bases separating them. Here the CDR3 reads CASSLGYGSQETQYF. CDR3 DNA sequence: TGCGCCAGCAGCTTGGGCTACGGCAGCCAAGAGACCCAGTACTTC.

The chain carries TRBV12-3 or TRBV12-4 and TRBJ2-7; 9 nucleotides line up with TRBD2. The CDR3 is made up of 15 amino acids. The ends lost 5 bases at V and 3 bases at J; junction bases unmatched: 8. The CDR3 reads CASSQKASGVYEQYF. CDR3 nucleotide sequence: TGTGCCAGCAGTCAAAAGGCTAGCGGGGTCTACGAGCAGTACTTC.

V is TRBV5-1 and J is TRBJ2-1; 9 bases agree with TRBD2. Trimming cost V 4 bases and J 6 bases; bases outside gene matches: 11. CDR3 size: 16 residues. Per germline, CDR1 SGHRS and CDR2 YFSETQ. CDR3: CASSEPQAGGVNEQFF. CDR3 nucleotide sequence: TGCGCCAGCAGCGAACCTCAAGCGGGAGGCGTCAATGAGCAGTTCTTC. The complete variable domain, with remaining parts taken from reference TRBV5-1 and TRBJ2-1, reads KAGVTQTPRYLIKTRGQQVTLSCSPISGHRSVSWYQQTPGQGLQFLFEYFSETQRNKGNFPGRFSGRQFSNSRSEMNVSTLELGDSALYLCASSEPQAGGVNEQFFGPGTRLTVL.

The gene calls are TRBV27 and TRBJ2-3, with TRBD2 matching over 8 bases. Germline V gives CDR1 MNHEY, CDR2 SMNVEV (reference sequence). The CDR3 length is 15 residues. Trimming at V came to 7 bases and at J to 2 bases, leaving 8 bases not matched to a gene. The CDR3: CASTVLAVNTDTQYF. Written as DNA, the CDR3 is TGTGCCAGCACCGTACTAGCGGTTAACACAGATACGCAGTATTTT.

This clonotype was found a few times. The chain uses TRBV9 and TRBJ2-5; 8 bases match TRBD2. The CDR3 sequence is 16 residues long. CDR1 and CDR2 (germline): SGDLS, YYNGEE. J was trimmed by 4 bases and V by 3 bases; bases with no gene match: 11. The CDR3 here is CASSAAQGLAGETQYF. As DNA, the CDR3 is TGTGCCAGCAGCGCCGCTCAGGGGCTAGCGGGAGAGACCCAGTACTTC.

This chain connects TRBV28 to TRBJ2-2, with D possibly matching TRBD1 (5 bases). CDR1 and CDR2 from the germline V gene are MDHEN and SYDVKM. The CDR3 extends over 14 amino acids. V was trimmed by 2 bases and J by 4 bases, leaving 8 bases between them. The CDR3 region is CASSLRQSTGELFF. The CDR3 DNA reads TGTGCCAGCAGTTTACGACAGAGCACCGGGGAGCTGTTTTTT.

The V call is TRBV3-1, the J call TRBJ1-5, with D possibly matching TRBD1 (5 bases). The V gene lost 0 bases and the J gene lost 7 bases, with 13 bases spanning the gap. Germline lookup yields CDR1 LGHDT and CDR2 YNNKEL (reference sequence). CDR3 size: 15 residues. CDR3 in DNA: TGTGCCAGCAGCCAAGACGGGGCAATAGACCAGCCCCAGCATTTT. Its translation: CASSQDGAIDQPQHF.

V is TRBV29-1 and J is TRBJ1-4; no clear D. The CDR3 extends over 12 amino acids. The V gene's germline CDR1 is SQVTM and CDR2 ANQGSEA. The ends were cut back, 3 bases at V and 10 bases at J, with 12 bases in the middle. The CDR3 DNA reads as TGCAGCGTTGAGGAACCTCGCGGAAAACTGTTTTTT. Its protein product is CSVEEPRGKLFF.

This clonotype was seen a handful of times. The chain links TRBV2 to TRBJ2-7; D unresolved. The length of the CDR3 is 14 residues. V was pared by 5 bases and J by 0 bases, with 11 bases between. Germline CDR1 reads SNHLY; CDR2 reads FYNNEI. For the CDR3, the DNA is TGTGCCAGCAGTATTCGCCGTACCTCCTACGAGCAGTACTTC. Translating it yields CASSIRRTSYEQYF.

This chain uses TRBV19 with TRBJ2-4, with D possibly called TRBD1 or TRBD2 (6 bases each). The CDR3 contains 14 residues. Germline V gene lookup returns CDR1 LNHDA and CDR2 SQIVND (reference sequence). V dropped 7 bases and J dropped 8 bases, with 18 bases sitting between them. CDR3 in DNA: TGTGCCAGTATCAATCGAGGGGGGCAGGACATTCAGTACTTC. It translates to CASINRGGQDIQYF.

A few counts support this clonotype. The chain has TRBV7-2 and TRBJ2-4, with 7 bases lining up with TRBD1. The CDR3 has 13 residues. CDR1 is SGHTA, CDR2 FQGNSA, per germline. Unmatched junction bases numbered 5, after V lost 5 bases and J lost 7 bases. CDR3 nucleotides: TGTGCCAGCAGCCCTCGGGACAGTAACATTCAGTACTTC. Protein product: CASSPRDSNIQYF.

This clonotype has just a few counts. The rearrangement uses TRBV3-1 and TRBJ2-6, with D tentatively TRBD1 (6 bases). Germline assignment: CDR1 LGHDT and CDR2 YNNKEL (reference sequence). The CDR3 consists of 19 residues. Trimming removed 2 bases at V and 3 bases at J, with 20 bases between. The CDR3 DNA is TGTGCCAGCAGCCAAAGATCCGACAGGTCGTGGGGTGGGGCCAACGTCCTGACTTTC. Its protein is CASSQRSDRSWGGANVLTF. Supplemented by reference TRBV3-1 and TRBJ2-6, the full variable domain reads DTAVSQTPKYLVTQMGNDKSIKCEQNLGHDTMYWYKQDSKKFLKIMFSYNNKELIINETVPNRFSPKSPDKAHLNLHINSLELGDSAVYFCASSQRSDRSWGGANVLTFGAGSRLTVL.

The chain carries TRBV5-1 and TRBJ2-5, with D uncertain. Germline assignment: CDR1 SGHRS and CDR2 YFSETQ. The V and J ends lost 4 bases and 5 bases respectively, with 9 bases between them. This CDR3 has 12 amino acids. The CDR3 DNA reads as TGCGCCAGCAGCACCTTGGAGGAGACCCAGTACTTC. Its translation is CASSTLEETQYF.

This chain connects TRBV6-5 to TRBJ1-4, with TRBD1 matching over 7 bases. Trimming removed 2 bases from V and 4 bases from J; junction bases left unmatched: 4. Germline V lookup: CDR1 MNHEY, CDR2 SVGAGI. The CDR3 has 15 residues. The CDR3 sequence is CASSYGDSYNEKLFF. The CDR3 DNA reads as TGTGCCAGCAGTTACGGGGACAGCTATAATGAAAAACTGTTTTTT.

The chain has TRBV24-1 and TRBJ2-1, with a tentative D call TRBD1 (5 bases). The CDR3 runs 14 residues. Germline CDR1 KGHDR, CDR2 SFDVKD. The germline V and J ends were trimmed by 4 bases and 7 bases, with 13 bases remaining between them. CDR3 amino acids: CATSEGRRGNEQFF. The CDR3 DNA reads TGTGCCACCAGTGAGGGGCGACGTGGTAATGAGCAGTTCTTC.

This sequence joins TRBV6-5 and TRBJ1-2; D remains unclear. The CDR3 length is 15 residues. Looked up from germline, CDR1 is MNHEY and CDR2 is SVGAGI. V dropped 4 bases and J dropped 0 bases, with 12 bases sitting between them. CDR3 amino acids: CASSSQVLANYGYTF. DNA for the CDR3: TGTGCCAGCAGTTCTCAGGTGCTAGCTAACTATGGCTACACCTTC.

CDR3 in amino acids: CASRRGVLEKLFF. CDR3 DNA sequence: TGTGCCAGCAGACGGGGGGTATTGGAAAAACTGTTTTTT. The V and J genes are TRBV12-3 or TRBV12-4 and TRBJ1-4, with a tentative D call TRBD1 (5 bases). This CDR3 region has 13 residues. Deletions cut 6 bases from V and 8 bases from J, with 13 bases between.

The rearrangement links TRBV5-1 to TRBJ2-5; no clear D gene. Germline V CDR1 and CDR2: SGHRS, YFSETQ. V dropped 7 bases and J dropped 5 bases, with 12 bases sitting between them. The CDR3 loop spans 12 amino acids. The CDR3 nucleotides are TGCGCCAGCGGGGAAGTGGAGGAGACCCAGTACTTC. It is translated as CASGEVEETQYF.

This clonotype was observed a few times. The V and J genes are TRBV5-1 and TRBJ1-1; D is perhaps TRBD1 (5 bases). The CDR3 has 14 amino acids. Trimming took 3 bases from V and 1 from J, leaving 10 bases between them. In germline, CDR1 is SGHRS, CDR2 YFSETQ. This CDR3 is CASSSWDWNTEAFF. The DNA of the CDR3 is TGCGCCAGCAGCTCCTGGGACTGGAACACTGAAGCTTTCTTT.

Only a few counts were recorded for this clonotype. The CDR3: CASSFRGGGSTDTQYF. The CDR3 bases are TGTGCCAGCAGTTTCCGGGGCGGGGGGAGCACAGATACGCAGTATTTT. The rearrangement joins TRBV12-3 or TRBV12-4 to TRBJ2-3; 8 nucleotides line up with TRBD2. V trimming: 3 bases; J trimming: 0 bases; junction bases outside the gene matches: 5. This CDR3 comprises 16 residues.